This T cell receptor beta chain stems from a study of cytomegalovirus exposure and HLA in healthy donors. The PCR was carried out with 60 Vbeta primers and 13 Jbeta primers. Assay used: immunoSEQ multiplex PCR; TCRdb lists only in-frame clones, some missing. In the table there are roughly 160,000 clones, roughly 67% of which are singletons. In regard to this clone: What it binds is unknown.

Overall study results and limits: CMV serostatus was the sole immune exposure information available.

V trimming: 4 bases; J trimming: 2 bases; junction bases outside the gene matches: 7. Germline V gene data show CDR1 as MRHNA and CDR2 as SNTAGT. The CDR3 sequence is 16 residues long. The sequence was obtained from a woman aged 18-29 years in good health and CMV-seropositive. The chain employs TRBV6-4 and TRBJ2-2; 7 bases match TRBD1. Sequences were obtained from PBMCs. CDR3 DNA sequence: TGTGCCAGCAGTGGGACCACAGGGGATAACACCGGGGAGCTGTTTTTT. Protein: CASSGTTGDNTGELFF.